The clone carrying this T cell receptor beta chain has just a few counts. The antigen remains undetermined. The V end lost 2 bases, the J end lost 4 bases, and 16 bases lay between the germline ends. The CDR3 contains 16 residues. Germline V gives CDR1 SGDLS, CDR2 YYNGEE. Roughly 10 milliliters of peripheral blood were drawn from each donor. Isolating PBMCs gave at least 6 million of these cells per sample. These data come from a study of blood T cells in healthy people across ages. Study findings and constraints: Diversity of TCR beta correlated strongly with naive T cell percentage.

Alongside a J-beta primer mix, a sample-barcoded 5' primer served in a second PCR lasting about 7 to 11 cycles. Each cDNA molecule received a tag from a template-switch adaptor that had 12 random nucleotides. TCRdb ran MiXCR on the 5' RACE reads and lists one entry per CDR3 protein. This sample yields fewer than 2 million distinct CDR3 sequences, of which around 40% are seen a single time; roughly 24% belongs to the top ten. Sequencing used blood. The chain employs TRBV9 and TRBJ2-1; D is perhaps TRBD2 (6 bases). This sequence was found in a human donor in good health. CDR3 bases: TGTGCCAGCAGCGTCGGTCGGGGGATATCTTACAATGAGCAGTTCTTC. Protein product: CASSVGRGISYNEQFF.